The clone carrying this TCR beta chain has a handful of counts. The antigen is not known. These data originate in a study of cytomegalovirus exposure and HLA in healthy donors. Looking at the study overall: The approximately 110 validation repertoires, a later analysis reported, used the same platform as the approximately 670 first-cohort repertoires. Study-wide findings and caveats: A few chains linked to CMV were shown in vitro to be specific for CMV antigens. Cytomegalovirus-associated TCR beta chains were listed, numbering some 150. Some public TCRs appeared in many individuals, while most sequences were rare.

Trimming left V 6 bases short and J 5 bases short, with 7 bases between. The CDR3 is 11 amino acids. Looked up from germline, CDR1 is SGHDN and CDR2 is FVKESK. The method was immunoSEQ multiplex PCR; TCRdb's version includes in-frame clones alone and lacks a portion of them. Of roughly 270,000 clones in the sample, roughly 88% were seen once. The receptor comes from a woman in her late teens or twenties in good health and CMV-seronegative. V usage is TRBV14 and J usage is TRBJ1-1; D call uncertain. The sample consisted of PBMCs. CDR3: CASRHRTEAFF. CDR3 bases: TGTGCCAGCAGGCATCGGACTGAAGCTTTCTTT.